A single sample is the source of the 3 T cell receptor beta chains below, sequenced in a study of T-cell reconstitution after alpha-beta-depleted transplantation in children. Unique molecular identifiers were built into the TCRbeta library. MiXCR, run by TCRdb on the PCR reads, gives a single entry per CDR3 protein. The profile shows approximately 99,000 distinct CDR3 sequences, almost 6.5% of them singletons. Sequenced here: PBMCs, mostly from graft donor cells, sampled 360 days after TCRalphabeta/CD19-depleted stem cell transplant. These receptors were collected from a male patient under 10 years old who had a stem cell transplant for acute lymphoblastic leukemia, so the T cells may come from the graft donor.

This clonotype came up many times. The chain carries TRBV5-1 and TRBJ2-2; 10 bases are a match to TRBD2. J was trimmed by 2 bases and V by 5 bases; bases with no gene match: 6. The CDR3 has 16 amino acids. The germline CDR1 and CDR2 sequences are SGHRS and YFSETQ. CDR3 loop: CASSVRTSGNTGELFF. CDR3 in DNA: TGCGCCAGCAGTGTCAGGACTAGCGGAAACACCGGGGAGCTGTTTTTT.

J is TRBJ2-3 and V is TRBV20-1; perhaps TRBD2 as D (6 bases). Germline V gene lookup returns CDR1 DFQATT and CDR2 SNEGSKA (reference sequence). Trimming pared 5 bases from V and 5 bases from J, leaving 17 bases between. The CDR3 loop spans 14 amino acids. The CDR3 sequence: CSASPLAREDTQYF. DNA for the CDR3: TGCAGTGCTTCCCCCCTCGCGCGGGAAGATACGCAGTATTTT.

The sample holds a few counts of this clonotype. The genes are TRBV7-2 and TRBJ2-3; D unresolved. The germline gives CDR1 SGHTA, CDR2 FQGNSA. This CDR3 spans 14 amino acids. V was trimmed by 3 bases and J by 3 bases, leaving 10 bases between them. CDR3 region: CASSFRSKTDTQYF. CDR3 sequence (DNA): TGTGCCAGCAGCTTTCGTAGTAAGACAGATACGCAGTATTTT. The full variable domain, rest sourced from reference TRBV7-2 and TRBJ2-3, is GAGVSQSPSNKVTEKGKDVELRCDPISGHTALYWYRQSLGQGLEFLIYFQGNSAPDKSGLPSDRFSAERTGGSVSTLTIQRTQQEDSAVYLCASSFRSKTDTQYFGPGTRLTVL.